This paragraph covers one T cell receptor beta chain sequence. Its cognate antigen has yet to be identified. Base qualities are not at hand, and no much larger clone is one base apart. These data belong to a study of OX40 agonist ivuxolimab in advanced cancers. With regard to the full study: Ivuxolimab was a fully human IgG2 agonistic monoclonal antibody targeting the costimulatory receptor OX40 (CD134). Intravenous ivuxolimab was administered to patients every 2 weeks at six dose levels: 0.01, 0.1, 0.3, 1.5, 3 and 10 mg/kg. Of the 50 to 55 dose-escalation patients, hepatocellular carcinoma was present in 19, melanoma in approximately 15, renal cell carcinoma in 9 and head and neck cancer in 9. In the dose-escalation cohort, 70% to 85% of patients were male, and the mean age was 60 years with a range of about 20 to 80. Patients were allowed to have had prior anti-PD-1, anti-PD-L1 or anti-CTLA-4 therapy, and around two fifths of the dose-escalation patients had been treated with checkpoint inhibitors. Partial responses were achieved by three dose-escalation patients, of whom one had hepatocellular carcinoma and two had cutaneous melanoma. Peripheral TCRbeta sequencing was intended to test whether TCR sequence diversity was altered and clonal T-cell expansion was caused by ivuxolimab. The paper covers the monotherapy dose-escalation part of the phase I ivuxolimab trial, which included N ≈ 52 patients.

The V end loses 5 bases and the J end loses 5 bases, and a stretch of 10 bases separates them. The germline V gene sets CDR1 to SGHAT and CDR2 to FQNNGV. The cysteine opens and the phenylalanine closes a CDR3 of 12 amino acids. Just the 36-base CDR3 DNA is kept, in frame starting at base 1. Patients with a history of autoimmune disease or receiving systemic immunosuppression were excluded from the trial. Peripheral blood for TCR sequencing was collected from all dose cohorts at baseline, on cycle 4 day 1, and on cycle 7 day 1. The samples were drawn from a first-in-human, open-label, multicenter phase I dose-escalation trial of ivuxolimab. Adults with locally advanced or metastatic melanoma, renal cell carcinoma, hepatocellular carcinoma or head and neck squamous cell carcinoma were enrolled in the trial. Before TCR sequencing, CD4+ T cells and CD8+ T cells were sorted from peripheral blood as separate populations.

Summary of the overall study and its limitations: Low levels of normalized T-cell clonal expansion were also shown by some nonresponding patients. Which antigens the clonally expanded peripheral T cells were specific for was not determined. In the 0.1-3.0 mg/kg groups, partial responders had among the lowest normalized peripheral clonal expansion, particularly in CD8+ T cells. After ivuxolimab, expanded clones were on average more numerous among CD8+ T cells than among CD4+ T cells. Clonal expansion of both CD4+ and CD8+ blood T cells was observed from baseline to week 6 at doses 0.1 to 3.0 mg/kg.

To sequence the TCRbeta CDR3 region, genomic DNA was isolated from the sorted cells. The immunoSEQ Assay was used to sequence the TCRbeta CDR3 regions. This is the immuneACCESS table as TCRdb keeps it, with only in-frame sequences that have V and J called. A part of the clones is gone; compared with another copy, unresolved V genes explain less than half, and the rest is unexplained. This sample gives more than 12,000 clones in total; around 90% of them show up just once. The ten most abundant clones make up roughly 25% of the sample. This clonotype originated in an adult with an advanced solid tumor such as melanoma, head and neck, liver or kidney cancer. The chain uses TRBV11-2 and TRBJ2-7, with a tentative D gene TRBD2 over 5 matching bases. The source material was CD4+ or CD8+ T cells sorted from blood, sampled in a trial of the OX40 agonist ivuxolimab. The CDR3 corresponds to CASSLISDEQYF. The sequence in DNA is TGTGCCAGCAGCCTTATTAGCGACGAGCAGTACTTC.